A single sample is the source of the 30 T cell receptor beta chains below, sequenced in a study of T cells in Graves' hyperthyroidism and ophthalmopathy. Regions amplified from RNA transcripts were the TCR beta CDR3 regions. The study used the HTBI primer set for a first-round RT-PCR of the TCR CDR3. TCRdb redid the calling of the multiplex PCR reads with MiXCR, one entry per CDR3 protein. The data show 340,000 or so distinct CDR3 sequences, 21% seen once. The specimen was blood. The receptors were gathered from a woman aged 50 to 65 with Graves' hyperthyroidism.

Only a few counts were recorded for this clonotype. Here the CDR3 DNA reads TGTGCCAGCAGCTTAGGGGGACTAGCGGGAGTAGGTGAGCAGTTCTTC. As protein: CASSLGGLAGVGEQFF. The chain is built from TRBV7-2 and TRBJ2-1; 14 positions match TRBD2. Per germline, CDR1 SGHTA and CDR2 FQGNSA. J lost 9 bases, V lost 1 base, and 5 bases had no gene match. The CDR3 covers 16 residues.

The V and J genes are TRBV10-3 and TRBJ2-7; D tentatively fits TRBD1 or TRBD2 (5 bases each). V lost 10 bases and J lost 5, with 18 bases in between. The CDR3 extends over 13 amino acids. CDR1 and CDR2 (germline): ENHRY, SYGVKD. The CDR3 region is CATIGTLKDEQYF. The CDR3 DNA follows: TGTGCCACCATTGGGACGTTAAAGGACGAGCAGTACTTC.

This clonotype was detected many times. As the CDR3 is not closed by the conserved phenylalanine or tryptophan, this likely results from a read error. The rearrangement joins TRBV20-1 to TRBJ2-5; no reliable D call. CDR1 and CDR2 (germline): DFQATT, SNEGSKA (reference sequence). V gave up 1 base and J gave up 5 bases, with 5 bases separating them. The CDR3 covers 11 residues. Here the CDR3 DNA reads TGCAGTGCTAGAGGCAGGGAGACCCAGTACCTC. It codes for CSARGRETQYL.

This clonotype was observed a single time. The gene calls are TRBV12-3 or TRBV12-4 and TRBJ1-1; no clear D. V lost 6 bases and J lost 1, with 12 bases in between. This CDR3 is 14 amino acids long. CDR3 coding DNA: TGTGCCAGCAGACGGACTGCCCCGAACACTGAAGCTTTCTTT. Amino acids: CASRRTAPNTEAFF.

This clonotype was seen ten or more times. The gene calls are TRBV12-3 or TRBV12-4 and TRBJ1-5; 8 nucleotides align to TRBD1. With V trimmed by 6 bases and J by 3 bases, 4 bases remained unmatched. This CDR3 contains 14 residues. CDR3 nucleotides: TGTGCCAGCAGCAAGGACAGGGCCAATCAGCCCCAGCATTTT. Its translation is CASSKDRANQPQHF.

This clonotype was counted many times. This chain links TRBV29-1 with TRBJ2-4, with a tentative D call TRBD2 (5 bases). This CDR3 is built from 11 residues. Germline values: CDR1 SQVTM, CDR2 ANQGSEA. The CDR3 is CSAGDKNIQYF. The CDR3 coding sequence is TGCAGTGCCGGGGACAAAAACATTCAGTACTTC.

This clonotype was counted many times. The V gene is TRBV5-1, the J gene TRBJ2-1; 7 bases fit TRBD1. The CDR3 consists of 15 residues. V lost 0 bases and J lost 3; bases outside the gene matches: 3. The germline V gene encodes CDR1 SGHRS and CDR2 YFSETQ. The CDR3 DNA follows: TGCGCCAGCAGCTTGGCAGGGGGTTACTACAATGAGCAGTTCTTC. It specifies CASSLAGGYYNEQFF. Together with reference TRBV5-1 and TRBJ2-1, the CDR3 gives the full variable domain: KAGVTQTPRYLIKTRGQQVTLSCSPISGHRSVSWYQQTPGQGLQFLFEYFSETQRNKGNFPGRFSGRQFSNSRSEMNVSTLELGDSALYLCASSLAGGYYNEQFFGPGTRLTVL.

CDR3 in amino acids: CASGAGGGNTIYF. CDR3 coding DNA: TGCGCCAGTGGTGCAGGGGGAGGAAACACCATATATTTT. The chain is built from TRBV4-1 and TRBJ1-3, with 7 bases fitting TRBD1. The J segment lost 4 bases and the V segment lost 9 bases, leaving 6 bases of the junction unmatched. The germline V gene encodes CDR1 MGHRA and CDR2 YSYEKL. This CDR3 has 13 residues.

This clonotype was found many times. The chain has TRBV10-3 and TRBJ1-1, with D maybe TRBD1 (6 bases). The CDR3 has 14 residues. Germline V CDR1 and CDR2: ENHRY, SYGVKD. The V gene lost 3 bases and the J gene lost 2 bases, with 10 bases spanning the gap. CDR3 in amino acids: CAISDRGRNTEAFF. In DNA, the CDR3 is TGTGCCATCAGTGACAGGGGACGTAACACTGAAGCTTTCTTT.

The chain combines TRBV27 with TRBJ1-2; 9 bases align to TRBD1. The germline CDR1 and CDR2 sequences are MNHEY and SMNVEV (reference sequence). The CDR3 spans 15 residues. Unmatched junction bases numbered 9, after V lost 4 bases and J lost 6 bases. CDR3 sequence (DNA): TGTGCCAGCAGTTCCGGGACGACAGGGGGTAATGGCTACACCTTC. Protein sequence: CASSSGTTGGNGYTF.

In its sample, this clonotype was seen a few times. J is TRBJ1-1 and V is TRBV4-1; 8 nucleotides agree with TRBD1. Looked up from germline, CDR1 is MGHRA and CDR2 is YSYEKL. This CDR3 is built from 15 residues. Trimming cost V 4 bases and J 8 bases; bases outside gene matches: 12. CDR3 protein: CASSPAGQGIAEAFF. The CDR3 DNA sequence: TGCGCCAGCAGCCCCGCCGGACAGGGAATTGCCGAAGCTTTCTTT.

This clonotype came up a few times. CDR3 in amino acids: CASSAGPGELFF. CDR3 DNA sequence: TGTGCCAGCAGCGCCGGTCCCGGGGAGCTGTTTTTT. The genes are TRBV9 and TRBJ2-2, with no clear D. V was cut by 3 bases and J by 6 bases, with 6 bases left in between. Germline loops: CDR1 SGDLS, CDR2 YYNGEE. The CDR3 runs to 12 residues.

J is TRBJ1-1 and V is TRBV6-1, with D maybe TRBD1 (5 bases). V shed 3 bases and J shed 8 bases, with 10 bases lying between them. Germline V gene data show CDR1 as MNHNS and CDR2 as SASEGT. The CDR3 length is 12 residues. The DNA for the CDR3 is TGTGCCAGCAGTGAGTACGGGGGAGAAGCTTTCTTT. Translating gives CASSEYGGEAFF.

The V gene is TRBV3-1, the J gene TRBJ1-5, with 8 nucleotides matching TRBD1. The germline CDR1 and CDR2 sequences are LGHDT and YNNKEL (reference sequence). J gave up 15 bases and V 0 bases, and 10 bases lay outside the gene matches. CDR3 size: 14 residues. CDR3 residues: CASSQDAGRQGPHF. The CDR3 DNA sequence: TGTGCCAGCAGCCAAGATGCGGGGAGACAGGGGCCGCATTTT.

This clonotype was seen repeatedly, ten times or more. The V and J genes are TRBV20-1 and TRBJ2-1; 9 bases line up with TRBD2. Germline values: CDR1 DFQATT, CDR2 SNEGSKA (reference sequence). V shed 4 bases, J shed 3 bases, and the junction held 4 bases outside the gene matches. This CDR3 is 14 amino acids long. The DNA for the CDR3 is TGCAGTGCTACGGGAGCGGGGGGCTACAATGAGCAGTTCTTC. Protein sequence: CSATGAGGYNEQFF.

This clonotype was recorded a few times. This chain joins TRBV6-2 or TRBV6-3 and TRBJ2-1, with TRBD2 as a possible D gene (5 bases). The ends were cut back, 8 bases at V and 7 bases at J, with 15 bases in the middle. The CDR3 has 13 amino acids. The V gene's germline CDR1 is MNHEY and CDR2 SVGEGT. CDR3 loop: CASDPHTGNEQFF. As DNA, the CDR3 is TGTGCCAGCGACCCTCATACGGGGAATGAGCAGTTCTTC.

J is TRBJ2-3 and V is TRBV3-1; D ambiguous. The length of the CDR3 is 12 residues. The germline gives CDR1 LGHDT, CDR2 YNNKEL (reference sequence). V gave up 4 bases and J gave up 4 bases, with 6 bases separating them. The CDR3 nucleotides are TGTGCCAGCAGCCTAGATCCAGATACGCAGTATTTT. It is translated as CASSLDPDTQYF.

The V gene is TRBV9, the J gene TRBJ2-2; 8 bases fit TRBD2. The CDR3 runs 18 residues. The germline V gene encodes CDR1 SGDLS and CDR2 YYNGEE. J lost 7 bases, V lost 0 bases, and 14 bases had no gene match. As DNA, the CDR3 is TGTGCCAGCAGCGTAGTACCCATTGGGCGGGGGGCCGTCGGGGAGCTGTTTTTT. As protein: CASSVVPIGRGAVGELFF.

The table lists this clonotype with many counts. The rearrangement joins TRBV7-9 to TRBJ2-3; a possible D gene is TRBD2 (6 bases). Trimming shortened V by 2 bases and J by 4 bases, and 13 bases separated the two germline ends. This CDR3 is 15 amino acids long. CDR1 and CDR2 (germline): SEHNR, FQNEAQ (reference sequence). The CDR3 DNA is TGTGCCAGCAGCTTATTACTAGCCTGGGCAGATACGCAGTATTTT. Protein: CASSLLLAWADTQYF.

This clonotype has at least ten counts. The chain combines TRBV5-1 with TRBJ2-2, with D possibly matching TRBD2 (6 bases). This CDR3 contains 18 residues. Germline assignment: CDR1 SGHRS and CDR2 YFSETQ. Between the trimmed V and J ends, which lost 0 bases and 0 bases, there was a span of 15 bases. The CDR3 protein is CASSLGGGHPSNTGELFF. The CDR3, as DNA: TGCGCCAGCAGCTTGGGGGGAGGACACCCTTCGAACACCGGGGAGCTGTTTTTT.

This clonotype was observed a handful of times. The chain couples TRBV5-1 to TRBJ2-1; 11 bases map to TRBD2. The CDR3 totals 16 residues. CDR1 and CDR2 (germline): SGHRS, YFSETQ. Germline trimming cut 3 bases from V and 6 bases from J; bases unmatched to any gene: 8. CDR3 in amino acids: CASSWVAGGPGNEQFF. DNA of the CDR3: TGCGCCAGCAGCTGGGTAGCGGGGGGGCCTGGCAATGAGCAGTTCTTC.

A note on this clonotype: This could be a read error, since a much larger clone is one nucleotide away. The V gene is TRBV5-5, the J gene TRBJ2-7; D might be TRBD1 (6 bases). CDR1 and CDR2 from the germline V gene are SGHKS and YYEKEE (reference sequence). The CDR3 consists of 13 residues. V lost 3 bases to trimming and J lost 5 bases, with 12 bases between them. The CDR3: CASSSCQGNEQYF. The CDR3 DNA follows: TGTGCCAGCAGCTCCTGTCAGGGGAACGAGCAGTACTTC.

The rearrangement links TRBV28 to TRBJ1-6; TRBD1 matches at 8 bases. This CDR3 region has 13 residues. The ends lost 6 bases at V and 7 bases at J; junction bases unmatched: 2. Germline V gives CDR1 MDHEN, CDR2 SYDVKM. The CDR3 sequence is CASRRQGNSPLHF. The CDR3 DNA follows: TGTGCCAGCAGGAGACAGGGGAATTCACCCCTCCACTTT.

This chain uses TRBV5-5 with TRBJ2-1; TRBD1 matches 11 bases. CDR3 size: 16 residues. Unmatched junction bases numbered 9, after V lost 3 bases and J lost 7 bases. CDR1 is SGHKS, CDR2 YYEKEE, per germline (reference sequence). CDR3 nucleotide sequence: TGTGCCAGCAGCTCAACCGGGACAGGGGGAAAAAATGAGCAGTTCTTC. This translates into CASSSTGTGGKNEQFF.

This clonotype has more than one count but fewer than ten. This chain connects TRBV7-9 to TRBJ2-1, with D uncertain. This CDR3 region has 10 residues. V was clipped by 5 bases and J by 10 bases, with 6 bases between them. Germline V lookup: CDR1 SEHNR, CDR2 FQNEAQ (reference sequence). The CDR3 region has the DNA TGTGCCAGCAGCCCTAAGGAGCAGTTCTTC. Amino acids: CASSPKEQFF. The whole variable domain, remainder taken from reference TRBV7-9 and TRBJ2-1, is DTGVSQNPRHKITKRGQNVTFRCDPISEHNRLYWYRQTLGQGPEFLTYFQNEAQLEKSRLLSDRFSAERPKGSFSTLEIQRTEQGDSAMYLCASSPKEQFFGPGTRLTVL.

This clonotype showed up many times. The gene calls are TRBV28 and TRBJ2-1, with 14 bases identical to TRBD2. With V trimmed by 4 bases and J by 9 bases, 11 bases remained unmatched. CDR1 and CDR2 (germline): MDHEN, SYDVKM. The CDR3 length is 17 residues. As DNA, the CDR3 is TGTGCCAGCAGTTCACCAGTGGGGGGACTAGCGGGAGCTGAGCAGTTCTTC. It encodes CASSSPVGGLAGAEQFF.

This clonotype was found a few times. Relative to the germline gene, one junction end is altered; a read error may explain this. The chain recombines TRBV5-1 with TRBJ1-1; a possible D gene is TRBD1 (5 bases). CDR3 length equals 14 residues. CDR1 is SGHRS and CDR2 is YFSETQ in the germline V gene. CDR3 in amino acids: CASNQYGANAEAFF. CDR3 in DNA: TGCGCCAGCAACCAGTACGGGGCGAACGCTGAAGCTTTCTTT.

The chain combines TRBV25-1 with TRBJ2-7; 9 positions agree with TRBD1. This CDR3 contains 14 residues. V lost 6 bases to trimming and J lost 3 bases; unmatched junction nucleotides: 6. CDR1 and CDR2 from the germline V gene are MGHDK and SYGVNS. The CDR3 spells CASRGTGLGYEQYF. In nucleotides, the CDR3 is TGTGCCAGCAGAGGGACAGGGCTCGGCTACGAGCAGTACTTC.

This clonotype showed up many times. V and J are TRBV3-1 and TRBJ2-7; tentative D call: TRBD2 (6 bases). The CDR3 is made up of 14 amino acids. Between the trimmed V and J ends, which lost 7 bases and 0 bases, there was a span of 13 bases. CDR1 is LGHDT, CDR2 YNNKEL, per germline (reference sequence). The CDR3 here is CASTPAGGSYEQYF. The CDR3 DNA reads as TGTGCCAGCACCCCGGCCGGGGGCTCCTACGAGCAGTACTTC.

This chain connects TRBV12-3 or TRBV12-4 to TRBJ2-5, with D hard to call. With 6 bases removed from V and 4 bases from J, the gap between germline ends came to 15 bases. The CDR3 is 14 amino acids. The CDR3 DNA reads TGTGCCAGCAGCCAACAGAGACCCCTAGAGACCCAGTACTTC. It translates to CASSQQRPLETQYF.